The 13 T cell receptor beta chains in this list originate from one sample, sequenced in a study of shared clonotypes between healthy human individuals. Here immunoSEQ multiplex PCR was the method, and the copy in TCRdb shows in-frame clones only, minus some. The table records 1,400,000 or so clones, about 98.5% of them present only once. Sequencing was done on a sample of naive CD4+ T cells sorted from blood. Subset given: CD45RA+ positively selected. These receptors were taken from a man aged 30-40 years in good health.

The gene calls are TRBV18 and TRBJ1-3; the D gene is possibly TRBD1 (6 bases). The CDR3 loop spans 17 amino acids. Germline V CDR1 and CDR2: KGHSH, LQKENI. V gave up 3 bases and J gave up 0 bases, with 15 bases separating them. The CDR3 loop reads CASSPRSTGFSGNTIYF. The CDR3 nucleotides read TGTGCCAGCTCACCTCGTTCGACAGGCTTCTCTGGAAACACCATATATTTT. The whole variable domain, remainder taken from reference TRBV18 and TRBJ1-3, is NAGVMQNPRHLVRRRGQEARLRCSPMKGHSHVYWYRQLPEEGLKFMVYLQKENIIDESGMPKERFSAEFPKEGPSILRIQQVVRGDSAAYFCASSPRSTGFSGNTIYFGEGSWLTVV.

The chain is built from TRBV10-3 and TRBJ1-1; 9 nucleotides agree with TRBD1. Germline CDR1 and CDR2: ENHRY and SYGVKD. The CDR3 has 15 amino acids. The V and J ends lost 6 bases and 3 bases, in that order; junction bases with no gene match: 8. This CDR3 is CAISGTGSLDTEAFF. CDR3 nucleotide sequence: TGTGCCATCAGCGGGACAGGGTCTTTAGACACTGAAGCTTTCTTT.

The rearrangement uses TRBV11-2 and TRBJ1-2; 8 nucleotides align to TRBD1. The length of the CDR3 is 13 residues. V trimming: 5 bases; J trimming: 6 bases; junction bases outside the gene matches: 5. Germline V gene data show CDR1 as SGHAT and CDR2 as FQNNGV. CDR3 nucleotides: TGTGCCAGCAGCGTCGACAGGGGTCATGGCTACACCTTC. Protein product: CASSVDRGHGYTF. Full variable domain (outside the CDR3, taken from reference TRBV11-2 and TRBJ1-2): EAGVAQSPRYKIIEKRQSVAFWCNPISGHATLYWYQQILGQGPKLLIQFQNNGVVDDSQLPKDRFSAERLKGVDSTLKIQPAKLEDSAVYLCASSVDRGHGYTFGSGTRLTVV.

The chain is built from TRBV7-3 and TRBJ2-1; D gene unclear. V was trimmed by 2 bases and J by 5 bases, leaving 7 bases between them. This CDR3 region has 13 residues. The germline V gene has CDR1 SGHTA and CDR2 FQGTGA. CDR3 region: CASSLSRNNEQFF. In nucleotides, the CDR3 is TGTGCCAGCAGCTTATCCCGAAACAATGAGCAGTTCTTC.

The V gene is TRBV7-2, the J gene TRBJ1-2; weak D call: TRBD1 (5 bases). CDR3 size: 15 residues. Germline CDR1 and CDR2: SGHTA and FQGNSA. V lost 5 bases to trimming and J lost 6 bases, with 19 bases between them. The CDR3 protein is CASSPRPGTLNGYTF. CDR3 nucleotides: TGTGCCAGCAGCCCCAGGCCAGGGACGCTCAATGGCTACACCTTC.

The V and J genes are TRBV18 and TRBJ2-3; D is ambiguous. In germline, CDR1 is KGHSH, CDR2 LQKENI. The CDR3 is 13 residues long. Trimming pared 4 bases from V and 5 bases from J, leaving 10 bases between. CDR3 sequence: CASSQNSRDTQYF. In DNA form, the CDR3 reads TGTGCCAGCTCACAGAATTCACGAGATACGCAGTATTTT.

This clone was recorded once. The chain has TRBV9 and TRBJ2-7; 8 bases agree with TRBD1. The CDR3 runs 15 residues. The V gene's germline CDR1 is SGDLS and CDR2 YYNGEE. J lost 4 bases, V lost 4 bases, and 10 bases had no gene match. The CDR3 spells CASSPKPGQAYEQYF. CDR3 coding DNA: TGTGCCAGCAGCCCCAAACCGGGACAGGCATACGAGCAGTACTTC. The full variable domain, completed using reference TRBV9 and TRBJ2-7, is DSGVTQTPKHLITATGQRVTLRCSPRSGDLSVYWYQQSLDQGLQFLIQYYNGEERAKGNILERFSAQQFPDLHSELNLSSLELGDSALYFCASSPKPGQAYEQYFGPGTRLTVT.

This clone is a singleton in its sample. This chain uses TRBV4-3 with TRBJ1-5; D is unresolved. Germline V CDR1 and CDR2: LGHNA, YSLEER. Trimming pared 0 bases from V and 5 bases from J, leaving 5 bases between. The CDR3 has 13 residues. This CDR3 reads CASSQEEDQPQHF. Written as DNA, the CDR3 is TGCGCCAGCAGCCAAGAGGAGGATCAGCCCCAGCATTTT.

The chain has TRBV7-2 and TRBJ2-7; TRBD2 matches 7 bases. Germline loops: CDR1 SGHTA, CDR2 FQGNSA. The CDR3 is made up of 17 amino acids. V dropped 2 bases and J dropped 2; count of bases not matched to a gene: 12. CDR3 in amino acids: CASSLLTGTIIAYEQYF. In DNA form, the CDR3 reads TGTGCCAGCAGCTTACTAACCGGGACTATCATCGCCTACGAGCAGTACTTC.

CDR3 DNA: TGTGCCAGTACCGGTCCCCCGAACACCGGGGAGCTGTTTTTT. It translates to CASTGPPNTGELFF. The genes are TRBV19 and TRBJ2-2, with no clear D. This CDR3 region has 14 residues. The V gene lost 7 bases and the J gene lost 0 bases, with 9 bases spanning the gap. Germline V gives CDR1 LNHDA, CDR2 SQIVND (reference sequence).

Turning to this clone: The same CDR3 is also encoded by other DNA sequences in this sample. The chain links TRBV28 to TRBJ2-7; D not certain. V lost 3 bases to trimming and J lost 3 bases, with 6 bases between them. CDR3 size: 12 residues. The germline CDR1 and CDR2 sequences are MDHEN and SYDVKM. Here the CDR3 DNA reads TGTGCCAGCAGTTTGGGCGGCTACGAGCAGTACTTC. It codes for CASSLGGYEQYF. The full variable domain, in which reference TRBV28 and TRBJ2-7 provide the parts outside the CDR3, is DVKVTQSSRYLVKRTGEKVFLECVQDMDHENMFWYRQDPGLGLRLIYFSYDVKMKEKGDIPEGYSVSREKKERFSLILESASTNQTSMYLCASSLGGYEQYFGPGTRLTVT.

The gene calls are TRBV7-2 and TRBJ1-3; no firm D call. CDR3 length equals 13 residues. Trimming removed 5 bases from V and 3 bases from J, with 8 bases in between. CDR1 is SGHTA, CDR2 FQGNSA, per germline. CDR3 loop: CASSLPYGNTIYF. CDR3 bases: TGTGCCAGCAGCCTCCCTTATGGAAACACCATATATTTT.

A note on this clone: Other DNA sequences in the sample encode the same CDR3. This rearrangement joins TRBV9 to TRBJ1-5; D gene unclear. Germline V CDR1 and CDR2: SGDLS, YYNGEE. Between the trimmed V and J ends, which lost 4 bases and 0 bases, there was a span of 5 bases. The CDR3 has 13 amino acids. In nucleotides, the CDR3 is TGTGCCAGCAGCCGGGATAGCAATCAGCCCCAGCATTTT. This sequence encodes CASSRDSNQPQHF.